Below, one T cell receptor beta chain is given with its context. Its antigen is not identified. Sequencing used immunoSEQ multiplex PCR; TCRdb keeps in-frame clones, though not all of them. The top ten clones hold roughly 7% of a sample with tens of thousands of clones, about 88% of them seen once. This sample was included in a study of OX40 agonist ivuxolimab in advanced cancers. Study summary: Three patients, one with hepatocellular carcinoma and two with cutaneous melanoma, responded partially. Study-level points and caveats: At 0.1 to 3.0 mg/kg and by week 6, CD4+ and CD8+ T cells in the blood had expanded clonally. Low normalized T-cell clonal expansion was also seen in some nonresponders.

The CDR3 is 13 amino acids. The V end was cut by 4 bases, the J end by 1 base, with 8 bases between. Per germline, CDR1 SGHRS and CDR2 YFSETQ. The rearrangement joins TRBV5-1 to TRBJ1-1, with a weak D call TRBD1 (6 bases). The input for sequencing was CD4+ or CD8+ T cells sorted from blood, taken in a trial of the OX40 agonist ivuxolimab. The receptor comes from an adult with an advanced solid tumor such as melanoma, head and neck, liver or kidney cancer. The CDR3 DNA is TGCGCCAGCAGCGCACAGGGGAACACTGAAGCTTTCTTT. Translated: CASSAQGNTEAFF.